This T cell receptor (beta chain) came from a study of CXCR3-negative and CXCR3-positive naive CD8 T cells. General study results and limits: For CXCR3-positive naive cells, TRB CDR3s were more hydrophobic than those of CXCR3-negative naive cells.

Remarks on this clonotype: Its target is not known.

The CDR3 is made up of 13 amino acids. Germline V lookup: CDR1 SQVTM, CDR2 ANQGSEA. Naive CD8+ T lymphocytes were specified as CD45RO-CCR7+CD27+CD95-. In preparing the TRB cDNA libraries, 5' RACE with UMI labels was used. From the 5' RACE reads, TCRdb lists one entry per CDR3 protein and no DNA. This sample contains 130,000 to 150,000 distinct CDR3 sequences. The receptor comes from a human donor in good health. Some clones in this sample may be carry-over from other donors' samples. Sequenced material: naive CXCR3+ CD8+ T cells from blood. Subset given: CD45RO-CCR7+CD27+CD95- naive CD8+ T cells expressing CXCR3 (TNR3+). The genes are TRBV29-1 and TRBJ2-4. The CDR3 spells CSVEVPVENIQYF.